In its sample, the clone carrying this T cell receptor (beta chain) was seen many times. The antigen is unknown. This specimen comes from a study of T-cell reconstitution after alpha-beta-depleted transplantation in children. Study findings and constraints: A year post-transplant, T-cell counts and diversity derived mostly from newly produced T cells. Some patients' high day-60 TCRbeta diversity was traced to surviving recipient T cells and thymic progenitors.

V was pared by 3 bases and J by 2 bases, with 14 bases between. This CDR3 comprises 14 residues. In germline, CDR1 is SQVTM, CDR2 ANQGSEA. The authors prepared the TCRbeta library with unique molecular identifiers. Via MiXCR, TCRdb re-called the PCR reads, giving one row per CDR3 protein. Of just over 200,000 distinct CDR3 sequences listed, about 8.4% were seen once; the top ten hold 35%. The source is a male patient between 2 and 10 years old who had a stem cell transplant for acute myeloid leukemia, so the T cells may come from the graft donor. This sequence joins TRBV29-1 and TRBJ2-7; possibly TRBD1 for D (5 bases). The sequenced sample was PBMCs, mostly from graft donor cells, obtained 360 days after TCRalphabeta/CD19-depleted stem cell transplant. This CDR3 reads CSVEAGNSPYEQYF. Here the CDR3 DNA reads TGCAGCGTTGAGGCAGGGAATTCCCCCTACGAGCAGTACTTC.